The entry below gives a single TCR beta chain sequence along with its context. Original data processing: It was from reference gene primer amplification that nucleated cell counts were estimated. Only in-frame clones appear in the TCRdb table, and some are missing; sequencing was by immunoSEQ multiplex PCR. The V and J calls and clone size are taken from that table; D and trimming were inferred from the DNA. The sample has about 18,000 clones, approximately 90% seen once. This entry comes from a study of blood T cell repertoires in COVID-19. Study-wide context: Samples came from the United States, Italy and Spain, spanning acute and convalescent COVID-19.

Germline assignment: CDR1 SGHKS and CDR2 YYEKEE (reference sequence). Trimming removed 4 bases at V and 2 bases at J, with 18 bases between. CDR3 length equals 16 residues. The source is a man aged 35 to 55 with active COVID-19. V and J are TRBV5-5 and TRBJ1-2, with D possibly being TRBD1 (5 bases). Sequences were obtained from peripheral blood. CDR3 loop: CASSGVGGAANYGYTF. CDR3 DNA: TGTGCCAGCAGCGGGGTTGGAGGGGCAGCCAACTATGGCTACACCTTC.